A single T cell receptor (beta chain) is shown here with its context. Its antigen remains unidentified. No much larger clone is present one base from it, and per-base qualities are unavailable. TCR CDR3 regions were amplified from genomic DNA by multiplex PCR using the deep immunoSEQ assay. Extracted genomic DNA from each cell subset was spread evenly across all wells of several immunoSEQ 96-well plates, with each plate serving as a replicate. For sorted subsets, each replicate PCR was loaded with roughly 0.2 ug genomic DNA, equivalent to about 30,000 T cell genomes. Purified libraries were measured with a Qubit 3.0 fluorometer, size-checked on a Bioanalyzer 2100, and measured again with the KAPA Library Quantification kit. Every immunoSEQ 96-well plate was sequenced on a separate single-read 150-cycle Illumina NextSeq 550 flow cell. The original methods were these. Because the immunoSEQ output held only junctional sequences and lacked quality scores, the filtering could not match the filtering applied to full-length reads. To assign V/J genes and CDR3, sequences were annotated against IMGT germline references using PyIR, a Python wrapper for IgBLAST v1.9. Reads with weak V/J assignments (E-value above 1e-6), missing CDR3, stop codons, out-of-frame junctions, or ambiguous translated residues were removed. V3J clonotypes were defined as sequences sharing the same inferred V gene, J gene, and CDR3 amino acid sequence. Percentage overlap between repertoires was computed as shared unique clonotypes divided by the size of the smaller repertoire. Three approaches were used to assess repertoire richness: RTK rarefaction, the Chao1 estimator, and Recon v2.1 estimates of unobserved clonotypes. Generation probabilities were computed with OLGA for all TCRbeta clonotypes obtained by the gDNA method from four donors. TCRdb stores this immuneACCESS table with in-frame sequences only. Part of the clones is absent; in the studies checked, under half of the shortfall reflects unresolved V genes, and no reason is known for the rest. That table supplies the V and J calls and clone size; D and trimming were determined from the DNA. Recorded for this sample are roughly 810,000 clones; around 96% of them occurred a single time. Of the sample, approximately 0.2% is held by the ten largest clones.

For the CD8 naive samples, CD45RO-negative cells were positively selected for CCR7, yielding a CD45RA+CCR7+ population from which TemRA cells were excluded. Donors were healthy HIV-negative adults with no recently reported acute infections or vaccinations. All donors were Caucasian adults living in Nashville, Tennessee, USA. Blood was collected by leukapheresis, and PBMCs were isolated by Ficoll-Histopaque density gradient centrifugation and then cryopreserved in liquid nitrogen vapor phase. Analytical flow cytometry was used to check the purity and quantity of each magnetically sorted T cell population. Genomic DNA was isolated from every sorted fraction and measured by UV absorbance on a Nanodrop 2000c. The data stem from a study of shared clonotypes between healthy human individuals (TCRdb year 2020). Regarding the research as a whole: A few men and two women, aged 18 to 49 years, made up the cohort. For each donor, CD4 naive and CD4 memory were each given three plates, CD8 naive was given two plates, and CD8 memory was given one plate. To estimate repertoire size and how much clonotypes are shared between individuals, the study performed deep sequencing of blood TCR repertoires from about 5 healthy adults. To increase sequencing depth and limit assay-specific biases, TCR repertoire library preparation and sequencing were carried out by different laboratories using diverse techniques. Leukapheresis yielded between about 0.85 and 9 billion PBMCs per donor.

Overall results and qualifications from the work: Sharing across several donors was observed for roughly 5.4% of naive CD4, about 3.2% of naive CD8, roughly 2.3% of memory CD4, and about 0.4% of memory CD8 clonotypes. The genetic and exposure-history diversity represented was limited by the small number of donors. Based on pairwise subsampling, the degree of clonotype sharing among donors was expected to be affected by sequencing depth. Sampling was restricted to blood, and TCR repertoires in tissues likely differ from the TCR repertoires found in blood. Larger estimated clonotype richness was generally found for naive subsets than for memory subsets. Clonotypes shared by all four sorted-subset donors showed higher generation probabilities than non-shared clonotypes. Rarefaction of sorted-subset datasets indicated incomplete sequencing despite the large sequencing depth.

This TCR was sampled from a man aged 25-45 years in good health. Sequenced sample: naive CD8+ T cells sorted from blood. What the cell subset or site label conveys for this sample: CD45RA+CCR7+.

The DNA sequence is TGTGCCAGCAGTGAAGCGGGAGTAAACACCGGGGAGCTGTTTTTT. It is translated as CASSEAGVNTGELFF. Here the chain combines TRBV28 and TRBJ2-2, with 8 bases matching TRBD2. The CDR1 and CDR2 encoded by the germline V gene are MDHEN and SYDVKM. Trimming accounts for 5 bases at V and 2 bases at J, while the number of junction bases matched to no gene is 4. Including the terminal cysteine and phenylalanine, the CDR3 comprises 15 residues. The kept DNA is CDR3 alone, 45 bases in frame from the first base.